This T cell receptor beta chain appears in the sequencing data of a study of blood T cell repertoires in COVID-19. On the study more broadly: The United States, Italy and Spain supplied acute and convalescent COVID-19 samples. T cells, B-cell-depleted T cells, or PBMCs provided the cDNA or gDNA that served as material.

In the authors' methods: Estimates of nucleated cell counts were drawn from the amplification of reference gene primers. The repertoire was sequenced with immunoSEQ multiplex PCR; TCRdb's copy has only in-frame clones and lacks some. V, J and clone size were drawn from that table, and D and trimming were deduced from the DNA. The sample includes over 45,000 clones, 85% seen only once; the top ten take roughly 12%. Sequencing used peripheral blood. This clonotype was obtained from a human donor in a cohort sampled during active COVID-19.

Here the CDR3 DNA reads TGTGCCAGCAGCGTAGAGCAGGGCTCCTACGAGCAGTACTTC. Its protein product is CASSVEQGSYEQYF. This sequence joins TRBV9 and TRBJ2-7, with D maybe TRBD1 (5 bases). V shed 0 bases and J shed 0 bases, with 7 bases lying between them. The CDR3 has 14 residues. Germline values: CDR1 SGDLS, CDR2 YYNGEE.